This T cell receptor beta chain was obtained from a study of molecular identifiers for immune sequencing clone quantification. Broader study findings: Under 1% of molecules in naive cells, but over 98% of effector molecules, belonged to clones above 20 RNA copies.

Investigators produced naive CD8 libraries from 20,000 to 1,000,000 sorted cells, drawing on 10%, 30% or 50% RNA. The authors gated naive CD8 T cells as CD8+CD4-CCR7+CD45RA+ for sorting. On this clonotype itself: Antigen specificity is unknown. Being one base from a much bigger clone, this may be a read error.

Germline CDR1 and CDR2: MNHEY and SMNVEV (reference sequence). CDR3 size: 16 residues. V was trimmed by 5 bases and J by 4 bases, leaving 20 bases between them. Listed TCR primers, together with previously described methods, were used for the bulk TCR libraries. TCRdb ran MiXCR on the PCR reads and lists one entry per CDR3 protein. Here the sample spans around 20,000 distinct CDR3 sequences, about a sixth being singletons. This rearrangement joins TRBV27 to TRBJ2-5; D might be TRBD1 or TRBD2, each matching 6 bases. The source of this sequence is a human donor in good health. Some libraries in this study had Jurkat cell RNA spiked in. The source material was naive CD8+ T cells from blood, with Jurkat cell RNA spiked in. Subset denoted: FACS-sorted CD8+CD4-CCR7+CD45RA+ naive T cells. CDR3 loop: CASSLSGARWGETQYF. Written as DNA, the CDR3 is TGTGCCAGCAGTCTCTCGGGGGCGAGGTGGGGAGAGACCCAGTACTTC.